The rows below give T cell receptor beta chains drawn from one sample of a study of CD4+ T cells in melanoma. The protocol was immunoSEQ multiplex PCR, while the TCRdb copy is restricted to in-frame clones and leaves out a portion. The sample holds more than 110,000 clones, 80% to 95% seen once. The receptors shown here come from a human donor with melanoma. Both conserved end residues are part of each CDR3. A D gene is named only where the DNA matches it firmly. Expanded clones get a size class; other rows say once, few or many, or leave the size out.

d_gene,v_gene,abundance,j_gene,CDR3aa,CDR3nt
-,TRBV7-9,-,TRBJ2-7,CASSLGRGGRAYEQYF,TGTGCCAGCAGCTTAGGCCGGGGCGGCAGGGCCTACGAGCAGTACTTC
-,TRBV18,-,TRBJ2-7,CASSPLGGGHDEQYF,TGTGCCAGCTCACCATTGGGCGGGGGACATGACGAGCAGTACTTC
-,TRBV30,-,TRBJ1-1,CAWSVFKGSRAEAFF,TGTGCCTGGAGTGTATTTAAGGGCAGCCGCGCTGAAGCTTTCTTT
-,TRBV6-5,-,TRBJ2-3,CASRRTYGDTQYF,TGTGCCAGCAGGAGGACCTACGGGGATACGCAGTATTTT
TRBD2,TRBV11-1,-,TRBJ2-7,CASSARLAGAYEQYF,TGTGCCAGCAGCGCCAGACTAGCGGGGGCCTACGAGCAGTACTTC
-,TRBV9,-,TRBJ1-2,CASSVGPSTGAGYTF,TGTGCCAGCAGCGTAGGGCCCTCGACGGGAGCCGGCTACACCTTC
-,TRBV6-5,-,TRBJ1-2,CASSYSLRYGYTF,TGTGCCAGCAGTTACTCATTGCGCTATGGCTACACCTTC
-,TRBV29-1,-,TRBJ2-3,CSVPVQDTQYF,TGCAGCGTTCCGGTACAAGATACGCAGTATTTT
-,TRBV7-6,-,TRBJ1-1,CASSQGNTEAFF,TGTGCCAGCAGCCAAGGGAACACTGAAGCTTTCTTT
TRBD1,TRBV5-1,-,TRBJ1-1,CASSLGAGGEAFF,TGCGCCAGCAGCTTGGGGGCAGGGGGAGAAGCTTTCTTT
-,TRBV19,-,TRBJ1-5,CASSAGYSNQPQHF,TGTGCCAGTAGTGCCGGTTATAGCAATCAGCCCCAGCATTTT
-,TRBV19,-,TRBJ1-2,CASRLGGGAGGYTF,TGTGCCAGTAGACTCGGTGGCGGTGCGGGTGGCTACACCTTC
TRBD2,TRBV7-2,once,TRBJ2-5,CASSATGLAGGPTQYF,TGTGCCAGCAGCGCGACGGGACTAGCGGGGGGGCCGACCCAGTACTTC
-,TRBV6-5,-,TRBJ2-7,CASRRRSEQTYEQYF,TGTGCCAGCAGACGCAGGAGTGAACAGACCTACGAGCAGTACTTC
-,TRBV11-3,-,TRBJ2-5,CASSLAGWETQYF,TGTGCCAGCAGCTTAGCCGGGTGGGAGACCCAGTACTTC
TRBD1,TRBV11-2,-,TRBJ1-1,CASSAFLGTGRTEAFF,TGTGCCAGCAGCGCCTTCCTTGGGACAGGCAGGACTGAAGCTTTCTTT
-,TRBV21-1,-,TRBJ1-2,CASSKAGDRRLYGYTF,TGTGCCAGCAGCAAAGCTGGCGACAGGAGACTCTATGGCTACACCTTC
TRBD1,TRBV29-1,-,TRBJ2-1,CSVDRTGYYNEQFF,TGCAGCGTGGACCGGACAGGGTACTACAATGAGCAGTTCTTC
TRBD1,TRBV7-7,few,TRBJ2-3,CASSPDRDTQYF,TGTGCTAGCAGCCCGGACAGGGATACGCAGTATTTT
TRBD1,TRBV18,-,TRBJ2-7,CACREDRDGEQYF,TGTGCCTGCAGAGAGGACAGGGACGGCGAGCAGTACTTC
-,TRBV7-8,-,TRBJ2-3,CASSLYTGATDTQYF,TGTGCCAGCAGCTTATATACGGGGGCCACAGATACGCAGTATTTT
TRBD2,TRBV6-1,-,TRBJ2-3,CASSDGLAGGYTQYF,TGTGCCAGCAGTGATGGACTAGCGGGGGGATATACGCAGTATTTT
-,TRBV28,-,TRBJ1-2,CASSFQGGYGYTF,TGTGCCAGCAGTTTTCAAGGGGGGTATGGCTACACCTTC
TRBD1,TRBV27,-,TRBJ2-7,CASSLDAGTGYYEQYF,TGTGCCAGCAGTTTAGACGCTGGGACAGGGTACTACGAGCAGTACTTC